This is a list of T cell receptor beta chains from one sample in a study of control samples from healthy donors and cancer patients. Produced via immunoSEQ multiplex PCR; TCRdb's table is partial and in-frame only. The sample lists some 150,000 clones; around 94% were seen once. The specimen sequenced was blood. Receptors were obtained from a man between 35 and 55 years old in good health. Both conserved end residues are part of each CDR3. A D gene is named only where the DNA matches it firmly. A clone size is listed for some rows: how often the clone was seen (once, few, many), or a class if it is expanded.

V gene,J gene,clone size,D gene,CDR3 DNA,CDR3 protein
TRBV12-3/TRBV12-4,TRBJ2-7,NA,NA,TGTGCCAGCAGTTTACCTCCCCTCTACGAGCAGTACTTC,CASSLPPLYEQYF
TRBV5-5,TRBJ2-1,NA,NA,TGTGCCAGCAGCTTGGAGGATTTATCTGGGTATGAGCAGTTCTTC,CASSLEDLSGYEQFF
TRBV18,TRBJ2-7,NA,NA,TGTGCCAGCTCACCACTTGGTACGGGAATGGGATTCTACGAGCAGTACTTC,CASSPLGTGMGFYEQYF
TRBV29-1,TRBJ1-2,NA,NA,TGCAGCGTTAGCGAGGCAGGGCACTATGGCTACACCTTC,CSVSEAGHYGYTF
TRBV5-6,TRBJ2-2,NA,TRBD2,TGTGCCAGTATAGCGGGAATCGGGGAGCTGTTTTTT,CASIAGIGELFF
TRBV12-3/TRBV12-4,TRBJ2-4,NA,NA,TGTGCCAGCAGTTCACAGGGTGCGGAAATTCAGTACTTC,CASSSQGAEIQYF
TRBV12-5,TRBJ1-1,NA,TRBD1,TGTGCTAGTGGTTCCGGGACAGGCGCTGAAGCTTTCTTT,CASGSGTGAEAFF
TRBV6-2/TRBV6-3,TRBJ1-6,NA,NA,TGTGCCAGCAGTTACCACAATTCACCCCTCCACTTT,CASSYHNSPLHF
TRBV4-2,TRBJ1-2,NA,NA,TGTGCCAGCAGCCAAGATAGGGCAGCTAGGGATGGCTACACCTTC,CASSQDRAARDGYTF
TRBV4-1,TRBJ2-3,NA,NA,TGCGCCAGTAAACTAGGGGTTTTGGGGGGGCTAACTAGCACAGATACGCAGTATTTT,CASKLGVLGGLTSTDTQYF
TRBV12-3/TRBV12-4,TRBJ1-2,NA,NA,TGTGCCAGCAGTTTTCGTAGGGGAGGGGGCTACACCTTC,CASSFRRGGGYTF
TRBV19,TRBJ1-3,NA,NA,TGTGCCAGTAGTATATGGCAGGGAAACACCATATATTTT,CASSIWQGNTIYF
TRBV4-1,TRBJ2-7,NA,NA,TGCGCCAGCAGCCAAGGGGACGGGTCCTACGAGCAGTACTTC,CASSQGDGSYEQYF
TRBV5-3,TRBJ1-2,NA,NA,TGTGCCAGAAGCCCCGTTTTGGATGGCTACACCTTC,CARSPVLDGYTF
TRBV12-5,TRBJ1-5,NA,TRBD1,TGTGCTAGTGGTTTGGGGACAGGGCCCCAGCATTTT,CASGLGTGPQHF
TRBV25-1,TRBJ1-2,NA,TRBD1,TGTGCCAGCAGTGAATATACCCGACAGGGAGGTCTATCTGGCTACACCTTC,CASSEYTRQGGLSGYTF
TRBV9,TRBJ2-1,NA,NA,TGTGCCAGCAGCGTAGGACCCCAGGACTACAATGAGCAGTTCTTC,CASSVGPQDYNEQFF
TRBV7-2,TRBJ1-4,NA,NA,TGTGCCAGCAGCCCCGGAGGGAGCAGGGCCCTTGAAAAACTGTTTTTT,CASSPGGSRALEKLFF
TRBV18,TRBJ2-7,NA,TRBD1,TGTGCCAGCTCACCCGGATTCGGGACAGGCGTAAGCGAGCAGTACTTC,CASSPGFGTGVSEQYF
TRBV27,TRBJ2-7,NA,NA,TGTGCCAGCAGTGCGTCTGTCGGGCCCTACGAGCAGTACTTC,CASSASVGPYEQYF
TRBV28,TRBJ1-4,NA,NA,TGTGCCAGCAGTGCAGGAAGTAGTAAGGAAAAACTGTTTTTT,CASSAGSSKEKLFF
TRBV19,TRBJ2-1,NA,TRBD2,TGTGCCAGTAGTGTAAGCGGGAGCTCCTACAATGAGCAGTTCTTC,CASSVSGSSYNEQFF
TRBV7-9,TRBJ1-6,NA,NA,TGTGCCAGCAGCTTAGTAAACAGAAATTCACCCCTCCACTTT,CASSLVNRNSPLHF
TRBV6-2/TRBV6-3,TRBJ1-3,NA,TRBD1,TGTGCCAGCAGCCTCGGACAGGGTGGCGGAAACACCATATATTTT,CASSLGQGGGNTIYF
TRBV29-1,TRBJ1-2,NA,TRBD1,TGCAGCGTTGACCACAAAACAGGGGGCGACTATGGCTACACCTTC,CSVDHKTGGDYGYTF
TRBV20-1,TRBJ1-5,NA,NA,TGCAGTGCTAGTGGCGGGGGCAGCAATCAGCCCCAGCATTTT,CSASGGGSNQPQHF
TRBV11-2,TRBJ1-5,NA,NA,TGTGCCAGCAGCTACCTTGGGTCGGATCAGCCCCAGCATTTT,CASSYLGSDQPQHF
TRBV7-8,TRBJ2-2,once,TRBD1,TGTGCCAGCAGCAGGGGGCCGGACACCGGGGAGCTGTTTTTT,CASSRGPDTGELFF
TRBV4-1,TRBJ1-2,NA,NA,TGCGCCAGCAGCCAAGATGGCAAGACAGGACCATATGGCTACACCTTC,CASSQDGKTGPYGYTF
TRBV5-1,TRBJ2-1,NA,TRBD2,TGCGCCAGCAGCTGGAACCAAGCGGGAGAGTCCTACAATGAGCAGTTCTTC,CASSWNQAGESYNEQFF
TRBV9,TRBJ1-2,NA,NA,TGTGCCAGCAGCCTCGGTAACTATGGCTACACCTTC,CASSLGNYGYTF
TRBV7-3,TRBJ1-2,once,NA,TGTGCCAGCAGCGCCCCCGGGACGGCTTATGGCTACACCTTC,CASSAPGTAYGYTF
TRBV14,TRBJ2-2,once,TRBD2,TGTGCCAGCAGCGCCCGACTAGCGGGAACCCACAAAGCCGGGGAGCTGTTTTTT,CASSARLAGTHKAGELFF
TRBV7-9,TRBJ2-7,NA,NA,TGTGCCAGCAGCTCCCCTACAGCTAGGCAGTACTTC,CASSSPTARQYF
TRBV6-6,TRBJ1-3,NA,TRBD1,TGTGCCAGCAGGCAGGGGGACTCTGGAAACACCATATATTTT,CASRQGDSGNTIYF
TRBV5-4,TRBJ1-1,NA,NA,TGTGCCAGCAGGGGAACCACTGAAGCTTTCTTT,CASRGTTEAFF
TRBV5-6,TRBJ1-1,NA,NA,TGTGCCAGCAGCTTGGGGGATTTCACTGAAGCTTTCTTT,CASSLGDFTEAFF
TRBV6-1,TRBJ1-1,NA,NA,TGTGCCAGCAGTGAAGAAGGAACTTTCTTT,CASSEEGTFF
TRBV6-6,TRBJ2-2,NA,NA,TGTGCCAGCAGCTTCCGGGGGCTTAAGGACACCGGGGAGCTGTTTTTT,CASSFRGLKDTGELFF
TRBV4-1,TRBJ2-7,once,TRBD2,TGCGCCAGCAGCCAAGAACTCGGGACTAGGAGGTACGAGCAGTACTTC,CASSQELGTRRYEQYF
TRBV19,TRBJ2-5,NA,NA,TGTGCCAGTAGTTCGCGGGTACGTGCGGTCCAAGAGACCCAGTACTTC,CASSSRVRAVQETQYF
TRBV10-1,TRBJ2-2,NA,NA,TGCGCCAGCAGCCGACAGACCACCGGGGAGCTGTTTTTT,CASSRQTTGELFF
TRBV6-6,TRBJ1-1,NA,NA,TGTGCCAGCAGTTACAGGGTGAGAGGGCGAAATGAAGCTTTCTTT,CASSYRVRGRNEAFF
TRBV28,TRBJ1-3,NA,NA,TGTGCCAGCGCTCGGGGGGGGACTGGAAACACCATATATTTT,CASARGGTGNTIYF
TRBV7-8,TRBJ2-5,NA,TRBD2,TGTGCCAGCAGCTCGAGGCCTAGCGGGGGCGGGGAGACCCAGTACTTC,CASSSRPSGGGETQYF
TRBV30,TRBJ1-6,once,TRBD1,TGTGCCTGGAGGGGACAGTTAAATTCACCCCTCCACTTT,CAWRGQLNSPLHF
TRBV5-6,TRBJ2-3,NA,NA,TGTGCCAGCAGTCATCCGACGGGGGCGAGGACAGATACGCAGTATTTT,CASSHPTGARTDTQYF
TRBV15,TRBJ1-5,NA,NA,TGTGCCACCAGCAGAGAGGTAAATCAGCCCCAGCATTTT,CATSREVNQPQHF
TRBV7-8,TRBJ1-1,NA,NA,TGTGCCAGCAGCCCCCCGCCGGGGATGAACACTGAAGCTTTCTTT,CASSPPPGMNTEAFF
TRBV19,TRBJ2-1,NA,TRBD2,TGTGCCAGTAGTCGGGCTAGCGGGAGCCCCTACAATGAGCAGTTCTTC,CASSRASGSPYNEQFF
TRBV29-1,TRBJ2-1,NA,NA,TGCAGCGTTGAATGGCGCTACAATGAGCAGTTCTTC,CSVEWRYNEQFF
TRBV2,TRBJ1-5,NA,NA,TGTGCCAGCAGTGACCAGGGAAATCAGCCCCAGCATTTT,CASSDQGNQPQHF
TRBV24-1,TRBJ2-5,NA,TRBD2,TGTGCCACATCGGGGGGATTCGGGGGACAAGAGACCCAGTACTTC,CATSGGFGGQETQYF
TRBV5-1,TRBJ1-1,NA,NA,TGCGCCAGCAGCTTACCTTCGAACACTGAAGCTTTCTTT,CASSLPSNTEAFF
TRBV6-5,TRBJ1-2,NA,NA,TGTGCCAGCCTCGGGCGGGACTATGGCTACACCTTC,CASLGRDYGYTF
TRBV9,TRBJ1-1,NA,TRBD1,TGTGCCAGCAGCGCAAGACAGGGCACTGAAGCTTTCTTT,CASSARQGTEAFF
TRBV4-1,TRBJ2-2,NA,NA,TGCGCCAGCAGCCAAGCCCCCGGGGAGCTGTTTTTT,CASSQAPGELFF
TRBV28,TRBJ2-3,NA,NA,TGTGCCAGCAGTTCCCAATCGGTGGCAGATACGCAGTATTTT,CASSSQSVADTQYF